This T cell receptor beta chain comes out of a study of T-cell memory formation after mild COVID-19 (TCRdb year 2021). As for the study more broadly: TCR sequence clusters from the two donors were found to be largely donor specific. T-cell clones expanding and contracting after mild COVID-19 in a couple of donors were tracked by longitudinal TCRalpha and TCRbeta repertoire sequencing. Two young, previously healthy adult volunteers, one female and one male, were included in the cohort.

Ficoll-Paque density gradient centrifugation was used to isolate PBMCs. What the work shows at the level of the full study, not this receptor alone: Only two mild cases were covered by the study, and larger cohorts that include severe cases with pre-infection samples were considered necessary. SARS-CoV-2 specificity of the second-wave clones peaking on day 37 was not confirmed. Some responding clones were found in pre-infection memory, which suggests that pre-existing cross-reactive memory T cells took part in the SARS-CoV-2 response. Contracting CD4+ clones appeared mostly in the CM and EM memory subsets, whereas CD8+ clones were enriched in EMRA. From day 15 to 85, contracting clones showed balanced CD4/CD8 phenotypes, whereas a second wave of clones that expanded from day 15 to 37 leaned towards CD4+.

Sequencer: Illumina NovaSeq 6000. TCRalpha and TCRbeta cDNA libraries were built by 5'RACE with constant-segment primers, adding sample barcodes and unique molecular identifiers. RNA was extracted from every sample with Trizol reagent. Library amplification was performed in two PCR steps, and a second sample barcode and Illumina TruSeq adapters were introduced in the second step. Sequencing of libraries was performed on an Illumina NovaSeq with 2 x 150 bp paired-end reads. As for the authors' bioinformatics: Reads were demultiplexed and collapsed into UMI-guided consensus sequences with migec v1.2.7. Using mixcr v2.1.11, UMI consensuses were aligned to TRA and TRB V and J templates and then assembled into clonotypes. Clonotypes were classified as expanded or contracted when called significant by both edgeR and NoisET, with noise models trained on biological replicates. For edgeR calls, the thresholds were a false discovery rate-adjusted p below 0.01 and a log2 fold-change of 1. As an exploratory analysis of dynamics, max-normalized trajectories of the 1000 most abundant clonotypes were examined with PCA combined with hierarchical clustering. The CD4 or CD8 phenotype of responding clones was assigned using the separately sequenced CD4+ and CD8+ repertoires. The public reads were run again by TCRdb, first through fastp at Q25 and then through MiXCR, and only productive beta chains were kept. Each entry is one CDR3 protein sequence, shown with its most common DNA and genes. The V and J calls come from TCRdb's annotation, not from the publication. The sample data list about 110,000 distinct CDR3 sequences, and approximately 14% of these were observed just once. The ten most abundant clones make up around 43% of the sample.

This clonotype showed up many times. Its antigen has not been determined. No base quality values were provided; no much bigger clone lies one nucleotide off. CDR1 and CDR2, looked up from the germline V gene, are MNHEY and SVGEGT. The CDR3 spans 11 residues, from the cysteine through the phenylalanine. Just CDR3 DNA is preserved here, 33 bases in frame from base 1. The junction shows trimming of 4 bases on V and 9 bases on J, plus 7 bases between the germline ends. Recombination linked TRBV6-2 or TRBV6-3 to TRBJ1-5, with a weak D call of TRBD1 (6 bases match). The TCR sequence derives from a man younger than 30 who had mild COVID-19 (a few samples of this study predate the infection). The sample titles of this study are shuffled in the database, so cell type and time point are left out; the donor was told from shared clones. Material: PBMCs or a T cell subset sorted from them (not recorded which). The CDR3 here reads CASSFRGPQHF. The nucleotide sequence is given as TGTGCCAGCAGTTTCAGGGGGCCCCAGCATTTT.